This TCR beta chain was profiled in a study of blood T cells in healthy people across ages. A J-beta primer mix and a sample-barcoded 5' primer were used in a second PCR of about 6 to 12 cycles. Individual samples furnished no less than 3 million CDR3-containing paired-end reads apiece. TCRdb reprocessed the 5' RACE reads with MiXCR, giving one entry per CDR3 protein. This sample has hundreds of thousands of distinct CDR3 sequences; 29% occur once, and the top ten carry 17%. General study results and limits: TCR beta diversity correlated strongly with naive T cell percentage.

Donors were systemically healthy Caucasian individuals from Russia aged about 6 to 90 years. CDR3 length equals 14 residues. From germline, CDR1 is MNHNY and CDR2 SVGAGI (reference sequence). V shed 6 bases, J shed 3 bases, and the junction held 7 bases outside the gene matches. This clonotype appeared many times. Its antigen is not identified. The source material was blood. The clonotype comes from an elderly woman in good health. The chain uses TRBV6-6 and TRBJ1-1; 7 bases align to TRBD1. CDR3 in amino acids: CASRNRGGDTEAFF. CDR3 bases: TGTGCCAGCAGGAACAGGGGCGGCGACACTGAAGCTTTCTTT.